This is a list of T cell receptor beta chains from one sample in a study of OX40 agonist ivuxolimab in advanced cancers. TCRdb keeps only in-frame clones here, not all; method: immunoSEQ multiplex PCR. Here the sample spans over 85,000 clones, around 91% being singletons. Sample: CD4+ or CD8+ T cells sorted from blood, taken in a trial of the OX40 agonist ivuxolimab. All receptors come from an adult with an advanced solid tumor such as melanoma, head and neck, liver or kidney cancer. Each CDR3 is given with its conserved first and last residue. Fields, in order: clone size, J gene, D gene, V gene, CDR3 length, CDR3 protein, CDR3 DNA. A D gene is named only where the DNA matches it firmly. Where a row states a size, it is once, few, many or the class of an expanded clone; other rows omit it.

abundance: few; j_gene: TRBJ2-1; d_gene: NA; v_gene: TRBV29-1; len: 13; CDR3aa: CSVKNPFGNEQFF; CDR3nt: TGCAGCGTTAAGAACCCTTTTGGCAATGAGCAGTTCTTC
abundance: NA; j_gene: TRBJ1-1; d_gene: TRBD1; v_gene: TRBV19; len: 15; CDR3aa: CASSRGDRLNTEAFF; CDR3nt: TGTGCCAGTAGCCGGGGGGACAGACTGAACACTGAAGCTTTCTTT
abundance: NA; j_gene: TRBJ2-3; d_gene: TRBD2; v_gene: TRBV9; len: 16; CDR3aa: CASSVGTSASTDTQYF; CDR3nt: TGTGCCAGCAGCGTAGGAACTAGCGCTAGCACAGATACGCAGTATTTT
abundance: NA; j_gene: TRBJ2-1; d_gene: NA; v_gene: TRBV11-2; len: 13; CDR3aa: CASSFMARNEQFF; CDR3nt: TGTGCCAGCAGCTTCATGGCCCGGAATGAGCAGTTCTTC
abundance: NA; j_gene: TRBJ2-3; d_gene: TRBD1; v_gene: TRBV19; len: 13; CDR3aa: CASSTGTADTQYF; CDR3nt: TGTGCCAGTAGTACAGGGACAGCAGATACGCAGTATTTT
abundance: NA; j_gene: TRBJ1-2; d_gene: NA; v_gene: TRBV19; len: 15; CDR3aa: CASSNGGPPNYGYTF; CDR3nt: TGTGCCAGTAGTAACGGGGGGCCACCTAACTATGGCTACACCTTC
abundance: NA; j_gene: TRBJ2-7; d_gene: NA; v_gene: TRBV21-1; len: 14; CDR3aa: CATDPPGSIYEQYF; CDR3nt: TGTGCCACCGACCCCCCCGGGAGCATCTACGAGCAGTACTTC
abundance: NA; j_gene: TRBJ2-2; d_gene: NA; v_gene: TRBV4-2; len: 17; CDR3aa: CASSQWGQGGYTGELFF; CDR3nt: TGTGCCAGCAGCCAATGGGGGCAGGGTGGTTACACCGGGGAGCTGTTTTTT
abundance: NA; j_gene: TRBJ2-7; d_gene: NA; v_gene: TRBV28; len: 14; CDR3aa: CASGQTGASNEQYF; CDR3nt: TGTGCCAGCGGTCAGACAGGCGCTTCCAACGAGCAGTACTTC
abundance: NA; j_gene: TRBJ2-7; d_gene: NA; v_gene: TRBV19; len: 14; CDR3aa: CASSIRLESYEQYF; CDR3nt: TGTGCCAGTAGTATCCGACTAGAATCCTACGAGCAGTACTTC
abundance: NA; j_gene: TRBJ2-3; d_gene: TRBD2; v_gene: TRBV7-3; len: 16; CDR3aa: CASSAQGAGVGDTQYF; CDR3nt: TGTGCCAGCAGCGCCCAGGGTGCGGGAGTTGGAGATACGCAGTATTTT
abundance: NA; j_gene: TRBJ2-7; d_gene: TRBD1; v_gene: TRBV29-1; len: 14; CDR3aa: CSVERTGGGGEQYF; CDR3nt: TGCAGCGTAGAACGGACAGGGGGCGGCGGCGAGCAGTACTTC
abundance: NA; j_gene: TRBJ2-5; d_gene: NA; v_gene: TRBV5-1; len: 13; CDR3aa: CASSLASAETQYF; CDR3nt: TGCGCCAGCAGCTTGGCCAGCGCGGAGACCCAGTACTTC
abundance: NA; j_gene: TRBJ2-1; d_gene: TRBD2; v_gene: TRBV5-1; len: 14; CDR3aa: CASSTSGSNNEQFF; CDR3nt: TGCGCCAGCAGCACCAGCGGGAGTAACAATGAGCAGTTCTTC
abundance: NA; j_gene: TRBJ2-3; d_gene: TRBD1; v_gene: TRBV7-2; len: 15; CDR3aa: CASSQRQGPTSVTCF; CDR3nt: TGTGCCAGCAGCCAAAGACAGGGGCCCACGTCAGTGACATGTTTT
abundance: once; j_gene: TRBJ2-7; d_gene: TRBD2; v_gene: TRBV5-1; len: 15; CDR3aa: CASSTGTSETYEQYF; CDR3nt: TGCGCCAGCAGCACCGGGACTAGCGAGACCTACGAGCAGTACTTC
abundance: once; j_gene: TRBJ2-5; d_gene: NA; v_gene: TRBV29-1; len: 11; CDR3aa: CSVRRLETQYF; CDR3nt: TGCAGCGTCCGAAGGTTGGAGACCCAGTACTTC
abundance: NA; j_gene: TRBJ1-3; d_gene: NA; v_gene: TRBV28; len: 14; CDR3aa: CASSLNYRGNTIYF; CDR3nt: TGTGCCAGCAGCCTAAACTACAGGGGAAACACCATATATTTT
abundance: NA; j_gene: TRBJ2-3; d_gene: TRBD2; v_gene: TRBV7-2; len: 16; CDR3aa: CASSPRTSGGTDTQYF; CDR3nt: TGTGCCAGCAGCCCTCGGACTAGCGGGGGCACAGATACGCAGTATTTT
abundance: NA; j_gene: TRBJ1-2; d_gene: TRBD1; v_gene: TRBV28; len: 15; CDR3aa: CASSAWTGSNYGYTF; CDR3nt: TGTGCCAGCAGTGCCTGGACAGGGTCTAACTATGGCTACACCTTC
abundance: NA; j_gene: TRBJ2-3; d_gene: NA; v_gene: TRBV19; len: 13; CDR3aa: CASSIGRGDTQYF; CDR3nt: TGTGCCAGTAGTATAGGTCGGGGGGATACGCAGTATTTT
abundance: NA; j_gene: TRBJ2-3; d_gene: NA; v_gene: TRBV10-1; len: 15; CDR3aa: CASSGRAESTDTQYF; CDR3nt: TGCGCCAGCAGTGGGCGGGCAGAGAGCACAGATACGCAGTATTTT
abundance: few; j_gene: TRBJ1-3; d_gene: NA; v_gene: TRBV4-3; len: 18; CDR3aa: CASSQDIPRSHSGNTIYF; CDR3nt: TGCGCCAGCAGCCAGGACATACCCAGGAGTCACTCTGGAAACACCATATATTTT
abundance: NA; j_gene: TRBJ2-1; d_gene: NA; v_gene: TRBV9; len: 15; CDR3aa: CASSPHGGSYNEQFF; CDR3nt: TGTGCCAGCAGCCCCCATGGGGGGTCGTACAATGAGCAGTTCTTC
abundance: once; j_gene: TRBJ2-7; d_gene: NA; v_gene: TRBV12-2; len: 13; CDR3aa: CASRLQPAHEQYF; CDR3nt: TGTGCAAGTCGCTTACAGCCCGCACACGAGCAGTACTTC
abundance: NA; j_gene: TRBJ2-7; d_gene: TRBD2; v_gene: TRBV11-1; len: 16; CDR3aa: CASSLAGTSTRGEQYF; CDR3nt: TGTGCCAGCAGCTTAGCTGGGACTAGTACCCGAGGCGAGCAGTACTTC
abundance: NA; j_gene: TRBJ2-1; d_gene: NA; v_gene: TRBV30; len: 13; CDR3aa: CAWGTGPYNEQFF; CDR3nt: TGTGCCTGGGGAACCGGGCCTTACAATGAGCAGTTCTTC
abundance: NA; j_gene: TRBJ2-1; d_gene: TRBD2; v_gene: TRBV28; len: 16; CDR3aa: CASSPGTSGGRHEQFF; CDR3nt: TGTGCCAGCAGTCCTGGGACTAGCGGGGGGAGGCATGAGCAGTTCTTC
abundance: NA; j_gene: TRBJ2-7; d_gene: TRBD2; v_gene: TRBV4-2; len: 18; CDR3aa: CASSQGWAPGLDSYEQYF; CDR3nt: TGTGCCAGCAGCCAAGGGTGGGCCCCCGGACTAGATTCCTACGAGCAGTACTTC
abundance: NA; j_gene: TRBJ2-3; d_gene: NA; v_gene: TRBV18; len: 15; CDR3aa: CASSPPTGFGDTQYF; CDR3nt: TGTGCCAGCTCACCACCGACCGGGTTTGGAGATACGCAGTATTTT
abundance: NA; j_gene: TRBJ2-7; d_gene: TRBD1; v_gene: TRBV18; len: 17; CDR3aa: CASSPPRTGVLYYEQYF; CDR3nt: TGTGCCAGCTCACCACCGAGGACAGGAGTTCTATACTACGAGCAGTACTTC
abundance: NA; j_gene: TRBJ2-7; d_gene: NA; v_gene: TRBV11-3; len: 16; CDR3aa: CASSSWGPGRGNEQYF; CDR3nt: TGTGCCAGCAGCTCGTGGGGGCCAGGGAGGGGCAACGAGCAGTACTTC
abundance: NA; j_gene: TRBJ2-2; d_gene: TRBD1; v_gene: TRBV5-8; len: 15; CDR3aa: CASRRDRANTGELFF; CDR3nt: TGTGCCAGCAGACGGGACAGGGCGAACACCGGGGAGCTGTTTTTT
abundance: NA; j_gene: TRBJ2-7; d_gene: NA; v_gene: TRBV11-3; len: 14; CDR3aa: CASSLVAVSYEQYF; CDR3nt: TGTGCCAGCAGCTTAGTAGCGGTCTCCTACGAGCAGTACTTC
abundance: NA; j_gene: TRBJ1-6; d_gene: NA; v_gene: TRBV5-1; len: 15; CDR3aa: CASSLETSRGSPLHF; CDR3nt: TGCGCCAGCAGCTTGGAAACATCACGGGGCTCACCCCTCCACTTT
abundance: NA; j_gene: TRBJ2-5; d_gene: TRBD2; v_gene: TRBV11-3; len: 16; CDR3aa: CASGARLAGGGETQYF; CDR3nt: TGTGCCAGCGGAGCTCGACTAGCGGGAGGAGGAGAGACCCAGTACTTC